This TCR beta chain emerged from a study of shared clonotypes between healthy human individuals. Study-wide points: Estimated richness values were generally larger in naive subsets than in memory subsets.

Details on this clone: Its cognate antigen is unknown.

Sequencing used immunoSEQ multiplex PCR; TCRdb keeps in-frame clones, though not all of them. The sample includes about 2 million clones, roughly 94% of them seen just once. All donors were healthy HIV-negative adults lacking recent acute infections or vaccinations. Caucasian adults living in Nashville, Tennessee, provided all samples. CDR3 length: 15 residues. Germline V gene data show CDR1 as SEHNR and CDR2 as FQNEAQ (reference sequence). Trimming stripped 3 bases from V and 1 base from J, with 11 bases between. The TCR originated in a man between 18 and 29 years old in good health. Sequencing input: naive CD4+ T cells sorted from blood. The subset here: CD45RA+ positively selected. The genes are TRBV7-9 and TRBJ2-3; no reliable D call. Written as DNA, the CDR3 is TGTGCCAGCAGCTTTGGAATTGGGGGCACAGATACGCAGTATTTT. This translates into CASSFGIGGTDTQYF.